The 18 T cell receptor beta chains below were found in one sample sequenced in a study of shared clonotypes between healthy human individuals. Only CD45RO-negative cells positively selected for CCR7 counted as naive CD8 cells, so terminally differentiated effector memory CD45RA+ cells were excluded. The repertoire was sequenced with immunoSEQ multiplex PCR; TCRdb's copy has only in-frame clones and lacks some. This table has around 2,000,000 clones, about 94% appearing once. The sample was naive CD8+ T cells sorted from blood. These receptors all stem from a man younger than 35 in good health.

In the case of this clone: This sample includes further DNA sequences coding for the same CDR3. V usage is TRBV6-5 and J usage is TRBJ1-5; D unclear. The germline CDR1 and CDR2 sequences are MNHEY and SVGAGI. The CDR3 covers 14 residues. V lost 0 bases and J lost 5, with 8 bases in between. CDR3 DNA sequence: TGTGCCAGCAGTTACTCTGAGGGAGATCAGCCCCAGCATTTT. This encodes CASSYSEGDQPQHF.

V gene TRBV27 combines with J gene TRBJ2-1, with TRBD1 matching 9 bases. The germline V gene encodes CDR1 MNHEY and CDR2 SMNVEV (reference sequence). Trimming took 5 bases from V and 5 from J; bases not matched to a gene: 7. The CDR3 is made up of 15 amino acids. CDR3 in DNA: TGTGCCAGCAGTCTGGGACAGGGTCTAAACAATGAGCAGTTCTTC. It specifies CASSLGQGLNNEQFF.

The chain employs TRBV5-6 and TRBJ2-1, with no clear D. Germline CDR1 is SGHDT and CDR2 is YYEEEE. The ends were cut back, 3 bases at V and 0 bases at J, with 7 bases in the middle. The CDR3 spans 14 residues. The CDR3 sequence: CASSYPDSYNEQFF. The CDR3 DNA sequence: TGTGCCAGCAGCTATCCGGACTCCTACAATGAGCAGTTCTTC.

The rearrangement links TRBV27 to TRBJ2-7, with 10 bases fitting TRBD2. CDR3 length: 16 residues. The ends lost 2 bases at V and 3 bases at J; junction bases unmatched: 7. Germline CDR1 is MNHEY and CDR2 is SMNVEV (reference sequence). As DNA, the CDR3 is TGTGCCAGCAGTTTAACCCTAGCGGGAGCGGTCTACGAGCAGTACTTC. Protein sequence: CASSLTLAGAVYEQYF.

The chain uses TRBV18 and TRBJ2-7; 10 bases align to TRBD1. V lost 6 bases and J lost 5; bases outside the gene matches: 4. Looked up from germline, CDR1 is KGHSH and CDR2 is LQKENI. This CDR3 is 13 amino acids long. The CDR3 nucleotides are TGTGCCAGCTCGGGGGACAGGGGCGACGAGCAGTACTTC. This codes for CASSGDRGDEQYF.

This clone has just one count. This sequence joins TRBV14 and TRBJ2-7; D is undetermined. The CDR3 is 14 amino acids. The V gene's germline CDR1 is SGHDN and CDR2 FVKESK. V gave up 3 bases and J gave up 2 bases, with 11 bases separating them. CDR3 coding DNA: TGTGCCAGCAGCCAGTACAGCGTTCCCTACGAGCAGTACTTC. Translated, it gives CASSQYSVPYEQYF.

The chain links TRBV4-1 to TRBJ2-1; D is uncertain. V lost 2 bases to trimming and J lost 8 bases, with 7 bases between them. CDR1 is MGHRA, CDR2 YSYEKL, per germline. The CDR3 consists of 12 residues. The CDR3 DNA follows: TGCGCCAGCAGCCAAATAAATGATGAGCAGTTCTTC. Translated, it gives CASSQINDEQFF.

The chain carries TRBV7-9 and TRBJ2-7; 9 bases agree with TRBD2. Germline V lookup: CDR1 SEHNR, CDR2 FQNEAQ (reference sequence). The CDR3 has 16 residues. V lost 5 bases and J lost 2; bases outside the gene matches: 10. DNA for the CDR3: TGTGCCAGCAGCACTGACGGGGCGGGAGGGACCTACGAGCAGTACTTC. Protein product: CASSTDGAGGTYEQYF.

The rearrangement joins TRBV2 to TRBJ2-2; a weak D match, TRBD2 (6 bases). This CDR3 has 15 residues. The V gene lost 4 bases and the J gene lost 1 base, with 10 bases spanning the gap. The germline CDR1 and CDR2 sequences are SNHLY and FYNNEI. The CDR3 loop is CASSGGTGNTGELFF. CDR3 in DNA: TGTGCCAGCAGTGGCGGGACTGGGAACACCGGGGAGCTGTTTTTT.

This clone was seen a single time. The chain uses TRBV21-1 and TRBJ2-5; TRBD1 reflects the table's D call only, with no check against the DNA. TRBV21-1 is recorded as a pseudogene. The CDR3 extends over 19 amino acids. The CDR3 nucleotides are TGTGCCAGCAGCAAATGGGGTGTTAAAGGTGAGGGGGCCCAAGAGACCCAGTACTTC. As protein: CASSKWGVKGEGAQETQYF.

The rearrangement uses TRBV5-1 and TRBJ2-7; 13 bases line up with TRBD2. The CDR3 consists of 16 residues. Trimming took 4 bases from V and 4 from J; bases not matched to a gene: 8. Per the germline V gene, CDR1 is SGHRS and CDR2 is YFSETQ. The CDR3 region is CASSAGTSGTIYEQYF. DNA of the CDR3: TGCGCCAGCAGCGCAGGGACTAGCGGGACAATATACGAGCAGTACTTC. Supplemented by reference TRBV5-1 and TRBJ2-7, the full variable domain reads KAGVTQTPRYLIKTRGQQVTLSCSPISGHRSVSWYQQTPGQGLQFLFEYFSETQRNKGNFPGRFSGRQFSNSRSEMNVSTLELGDSALYLCASSAGTSGTIYEQYFGPGTRLTVT.

J is TRBJ2-3 and V is TRBV2; 11 bases map to TRBD1. The germline V gene encodes CDR1 SNHLY and CDR2 FYNNEI. The CDR3 spans 20 residues. V shed 2 bases, J shed 3 bases, and the junction held 16 bases outside the gene matches. The CDR3 DNA reads TGTGCCAGCAGTGAAATACAGACCCCAAGGACAGGGGGCGCTACAGATACGCAGTATTTT. Translating gives CASSEIQTPRTGGATDTQYF.

This chain uses TRBV27 with TRBJ1-4; 8 bases fit TRBD1. CDR3 length equals 17 residues. V was pared by 6 bases and J by 7 bases, with 16 bases of the junction left unmatched. CDR1 is MNHEY, CDR2 SMNVEV, per germline (reference sequence). Here the CDR3 DNA reads TGTGCCAGCAGCTCCTCTACCCCAGGGGGCGGGGGTGAAAAACTGTTTTTT. Amino acid sequence: CASSSSTPGGGGEKLFF.

The chain carries TRBV4-1 and TRBJ2-7; D is possibly TRBD1 (5 bases). The CDR3 is 13 amino acids. Germline V lookup: CDR1 MGHRA, CDR2 YSYEKL. V dropped 4 bases and J dropped 3 bases, with 10 bases sitting between them. The CDR3 nucleotides are TGCGCCAGCAGCCGGCCAGGGCTCTACGAGCAGTACTTC. As protein: CASSRPGLYEQYF.

This sequence joins TRBV10-3 and TRBJ2-7; D possibly corresponds to TRBD1 (5 bases). Trimming pared 0 bases from V and 1 base from J, leaving 10 bases between. The CDR3 covers 15 residues. Looked up from germline, CDR1 is ENHRY and CDR2 is SYGVKD. CDR3 residues: CAISESGVVSYEQYF. In nucleotides, the CDR3 is TGTGCCATCAGTGAGTCAGGGGTCGTGTCCTACGAGCAGTACTTC.

This clone came up once. The chain's CDR3 is CASWDPLSYEQYF. The CDR3 DNA is TGTGCCAGCTGGGACCCACTCTCCTACGAGCAGTACTTC. The chain couples TRBV6-5 to TRBJ2-7; D may correspond to TRBD1 or TRBD2 (5 bases each). V gave up 8 bases and J gave up 0 bases, with 11 bases separating them. This CDR3 region has 13 residues. The germline gives CDR1 MNHEY, CDR2 SVGAGI.

This clone was recorded only once. V gene TRBV7-3 combines with J gene TRBJ2-5, with D possibly being TRBD1 (5 bases). The CDR3 is made up of 17 amino acids. V was cut by 2 bases and J by 0 bases, with 16 bases left in between. Germline V gene sequence: CDR1 SGHTA, CDR2 FQGTGA. CDR3 bases: TGTGCCAGCAGCTTAGGATTAGGGGAAGCGTACCAAGAGACCCAGTACTTC. This translates into CASSLGLGEAYQETQYF. Full variable domain (remainder filled in from reference TRBV7-3 and TRBJ2-5): GAGVSQTPSNKVTEKGKYVELRCDPISGHTALYWYRQSLGQGPEFLIYFQGTGAADDSGLPNDRFFAVRPEGSVSTLKIQRTERGDSAVYLCASSLGLGEAYQETQYFGPGTRLLVL.

The chain combines TRBV7-9 with TRBJ2-5; TRBD2 agrees at 12 bases. Trimming took 4 bases from V and 1 from J; bases not matched to a gene: 4. The CDR3 contains 16 residues. Germline assignment: CDR1 SEHNR and CDR2 FQNEAQ (reference sequence). The CDR3 loop reads CASSSELAGGQETQYF. The CDR3 region has the DNA TGTGCCAGCAGCTCAGAACTAGCGGGGGGCCAAGAGACCCAGTACTTC. The entire variable domain, with the rest obtained from reference TRBV7-9 and TRBJ2-5, is as follows: DTGVSQNPRHKITKRGQNVTFRCDPISEHNRLYWYRQTLGQGPEFLTYFQNEAQLEKSRLLSDRFSAERPKGSFSTLEIQRTEQGDSAMYLCASSSELAGGQETQYFGPGTRLLVL.